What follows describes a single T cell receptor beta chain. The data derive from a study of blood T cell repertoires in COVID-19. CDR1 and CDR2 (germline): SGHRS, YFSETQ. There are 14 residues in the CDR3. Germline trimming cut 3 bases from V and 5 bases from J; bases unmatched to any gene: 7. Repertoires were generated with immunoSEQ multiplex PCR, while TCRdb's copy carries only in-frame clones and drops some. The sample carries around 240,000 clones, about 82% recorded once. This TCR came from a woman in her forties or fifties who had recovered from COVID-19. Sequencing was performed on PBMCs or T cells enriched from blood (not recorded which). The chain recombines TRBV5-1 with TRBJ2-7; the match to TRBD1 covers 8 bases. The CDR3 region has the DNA TGCGCCAGCAGCTCTCCGGGACAGGTAAACGAGCAGTACTTC. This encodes CASSSPGQVNEQYF. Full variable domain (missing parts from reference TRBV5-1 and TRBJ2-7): KAGVTQTPRYLIKTRGQQVTLSCSPISGHRSVSWYQQTPGQGLQFLFEYFSETQRNKGNFPGRFSGRQFSNSRSEMNVSTLELGDSALYLCASSSPGQVNEQYFGPGTRLTVT.